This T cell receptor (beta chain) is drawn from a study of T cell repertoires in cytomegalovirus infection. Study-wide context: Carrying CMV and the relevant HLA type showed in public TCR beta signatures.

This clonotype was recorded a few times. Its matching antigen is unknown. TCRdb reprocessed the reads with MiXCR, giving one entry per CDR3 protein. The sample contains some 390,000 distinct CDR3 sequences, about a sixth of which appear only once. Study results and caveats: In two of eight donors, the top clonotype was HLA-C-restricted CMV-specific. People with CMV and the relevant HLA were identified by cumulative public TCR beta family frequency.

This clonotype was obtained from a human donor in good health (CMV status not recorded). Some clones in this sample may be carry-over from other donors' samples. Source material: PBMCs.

The CDR3 is CATNPGPPPHQPQHF. In nucleotides, the CDR3 is TGTGCCACCAACCCGGGCCCTCCTCCACATCAGCCCCAGCATTTT. The gene calls are TRBV15 and TRBJ1-5; unclear D gene. The CDR3 is made up of 15 amino acids. Deletions cut 7 bases from V and 5 bases from J, with 18 bases between. Germline lookup yields CDR1 LNHNV and CDR2 YYDKDF (reference sequence).